These 30 T cell receptor beta chains were sequenced from one sample in a study of blood T cell repertoires in COVID-19. The assay was immunoSEQ multiplex PCR, and TCRdb's table has in-frame clones only and misses some. The table lists under 150,000 clones, roughly 79% of them singletons. Sequencing input: PBMCs or T cells enriched from blood (not recorded which). The receptors derive from a woman aged 45 to 65 who had recovered from COVID-19.

J is TRBJ2-1 and V is TRBV9, with TRBD2 matching over 10 bases. CDR1 is SGDLS and CDR2 is YYNGEE in the germline V gene. The junction had 12 bases not matched to a gene; V was cut back by 4 bases and J by 8 bases. This CDR3 has 16 residues. The CDR3 nucleotides are TGTGCCAGCAGCCCGCCGGGACTAGCGATGATCGATGAGCAGTTCTTC. This sequence encodes CASSPPGLAMIDEQFF.

This sequence joins TRBV7-2 and TRBJ2-2; TRBD2 matches 8 bases. The CDR3 has 16 residues. CDR1 is SGHTA and CDR2 is FQGNSA in the germline V gene. The V gene end was trimmed by 2 bases and the J gene end by 4 bases; junction bases not matched to a gene: 6. CDR3 in DNA: TGTGCCAGCAGCTTATCTGGTAGCGGGATCACCGGGGAGCTGTTTTTT. This codes for CASSLSGSGITGELFF.

This chain joins TRBV28 and TRBJ1-6, with TRBD1 as a possible D gene (6 bases). Per the germline V gene, CDR1 is MDHEN and CDR2 is SYDVKM. The V end lost 7 bases, the J end lost 17 bases, and 27 bases lay between the germline ends. This CDR3 is 15 amino acids long. The CDR3 bases are TGTGCCAGCAATATCGCAGGGGATCTGTCTAAATTCGTCCACTTT. The encoded protein is CASNIAGDLSKFVHF. Variable domain in full (rest from reference TRBV28 and TRBJ1-6): DVKVTQSSRYLVKRTGEKVFLECVQDMDHENMFWYRQDPGLGLRLIYFSYDVKMKEKGDIPEGYSVSREKKERFSLILESASTNQTSMYLCASNIAGDLSKFVHFGNGTRLTVT.

The chain uses TRBV6-1 and TRBJ1-4; tentative D call: TRBD1 (5 bases). Germline CDR1 is MNHNS and CDR2 is SASEGT. Between the trimmed V and J ends, which lost 3 bases and 5 bases, there was a span of 10 bases. The CDR3 runs to 14 residues. The CDR3 loop is CASSEGLINEKLFF. In nucleotides, the CDR3 is TGTGCCAGCAGTGAGGGACTAATAAATGAAAAACTGTTTTTT.

The sample holds a few counts of this clone. The V gene is TRBV6-4, the J gene TRBJ1-2; no clear D gene. The germline gives CDR1 MRHNA, CDR2 SNTAGT. V shed 9 bases and J shed 6 bases, with 11 bases lying between them. The CDR3 is 11 amino acids. CDR3 in DNA: TGTGCCAGGCGGAGTTCCCATGGCTACACCTTC. Encoded protein: CARRSSHGYTF.

V usage is TRBV3-1 (or the pseudogene TRBV3-2) and J usage is TRBJ1-2, with D possibly matching TRBD1 (5 bases). Trimming pared 4 bases from V and 4 bases from J, leaving 10 bases between. CDR1 and CDR2 (germline): LGHDT, YNNKEL (reference sequence). The CDR3 length is 13 residues. CDR3: CASSRGSSYGYTF. CDR3 nucleotide sequence: TGTGCCAGCAGCCGGGGCAGTTCCTATGGCTACACCTTC.

The chain joins TRBV11-3 to TRBJ1-4, with no clear D. From germline, CDR1 is SGHNT and CDR2 YENEEA. V lost 5 bases and J 8 bases, leaving 15 bases between the germline ends. The CDR3 consists of 14 residues. This CDR3 is CASSPERADEKLFF. DNA of the CDR3: TGTGCCAGCAGCCCCGAGCGGGCGGACGAAAAACTGTTTTTT.

This clone was seen a handful of times. The rearrangement joins TRBV7-8 to TRBJ1-2, with a weak D call TRBD1 (6 bases). Germline assignment: CDR1 SGHVS and CDR2 FQNEAQ. V was shortened by 10 bases and J by 0 bases, with 15 bases between the two germline ends. There are 14 residues in the CDR3. The CDR3: CATVTGPANYGYTF. The CDR3 DNA follows: TGTGCCACCGTGACAGGACCAGCTAACTATGGCTACACCTTC.

This sequence joins TRBV7-3 and TRBJ1-6, with TRBD1 matching over 7 bases. Trimming took 5 bases from V and 8 from J; bases not matched to a gene: 3. This CDR3 contains 13 residues. Germline V CDR1 and CDR2: SGHTA, FQGTGA. CDR3 protein: CASSPDRDSPLHF. The CDR3 DNA reads as TGTGCCAGCAGCCCCGACAGGGATTCACCCCTCCACTTT. Full variable domain (rest looked up from reference TRBV7-3 and TRBJ1-6): GAGVSQTPSNKVTEKGKYVELRCDPISGHTALYWYRQSLGQGPEFLIYFQGTGAADDSGLPNDRFFAVRPEGSVSTLKIQRTERGDSAVYLCASSPDRDSPLHFGNGTRLTVT.

This chain links TRBV30 with TRBJ1-3; 9 bases agree with TRBD1. Germline V lookup: CDR1 GTSNPN, CDR2 SVGIG (reference sequence). The CDR3 is 15 amino acids. V lost 5 bases to trimming and J lost 1 base; unmatched junction nucleotides: 6. In nucleotides, the CDR3 is TGTGCCTGGGGGGGACAGGGATCTTCTGGAAACACCATATATTTT. Amino acids: CAWGGQGSSGNTIYF.

V usage is TRBV7-9 and J usage is TRBJ2-5; D gene ambiguous. The germline V and J ends were trimmed by 6 bases and 1 base, with 12 bases remaining between them. This CDR3 region has 14 residues. Germline V CDR1 and CDR2: SEHNR, FQNEAQ (reference sequence). The CDR3 DNA reads TGTGCCAGCAGTACTGGCAACAGCCAAGAGACCCAGTACTTC. Translated, it gives CASSTGNSQETQYF.

This clone was seen a single time. The J gene is TRBJ1-1, the V gene TRBV25-1; no definite D call. CDR3 length equals 14 residues. Trimming left V 2 bases short and J 0 bases short, with 7 bases between. From germline, CDR1 is MGHDK and CDR2 SYGVNS. CDR3 in amino acids: CASSEVNMNTEAFF. The CDR3 DNA sequence: TGTGCCAGCAGTGAAGTCAACATGAACACTGAAGCTTTCTTT.

This clone has more than one count but fewer than ten. The rearrangement links TRBV4-2 to TRBJ2-3; 12 nucleotides line up with TRBD2. CDR3 length: 16 amino acids. The germline V gene encodes CDR1 LGHNA and CDR2 YNFKEQ. V lost 5 bases, J lost 3 bases, and 6 bases stayed unmatched. CDR3 DNA sequence: TGTGCCAGCAGCGCCCTTACTAGCGGGAGGACAGATACGCAGTATTTT. Encoded protein: CASSALTSGRTDTQYF.

CDR3 sequence reads: CASSDPSLAGGETQYF. The CDR3 region has the DNA TGTGCCAGCAGTGATCCCAGTCTAGCGGGCGGCGAGACCCAGTACTTC. The genes are TRBV25-1 and TRBJ2-5, with TRBD2 matching 8 bases. The CDR3 extends over 16 amino acids. Trimming took 3 bases from V and 5 from J; bases not matched to a gene: 11. Germline V gene data show CDR1 as MGHDK and CDR2 as SYGVNS.

The chain links TRBV30 to TRBJ1-2; 8 bases are shared with TRBD1. V lost 2 bases and J lost 4; bases outside the gene matches: 12. This CDR3 spans 16 amino acids. Per the germline V gene, CDR1 is GTSNPN and CDR2 is SVGIG (reference sequence). CDR3 region: CAWSFPAGQVAYGYTF. The CDR3 nucleotides are TGTGCCTGGAGTTTCCCGGCGGGACAGGTGGCCTATGGCTACACCTTC.

This chain uses TRBV27 with TRBJ1-2, with D perhaps TRBD1 (6 bases). Per the germline V gene, CDR1 is MNHEY and CDR2 is SMNVEV (reference sequence). The CDR3 covers 13 residues. The ends were cut back, 6 bases at V and 4 bases at J, with 12 bases in the middle. CDR3 in DNA: TGTGCCAGCAGCTACAGGGATTCCTATGGCTACACCTTC. Translation gives CASSYRDSYGYTF.

The chain uses TRBV28 and TRBJ2-1, with 8 bases identical to TRBD2. CDR1 MDHEN and CDR2 SYDVKM come from the germline V gene. The length of the CDR3 is 15 residues. With 6 bases clipped from V and 0 bases from J, the junction kept 4 bases outside the gene matches. The chain's CDR3 is CASSRSGSSYNEQFF. As DNA, the CDR3 is TGTGCCAGCAGCCGAAGCGGGAGCTCCTACAATGAGCAGTTCTTC.

The rearrangement joins TRBV4-1 to TRBJ2-7; possibly TRBD1 for D (6 bases). This CDR3 has 13 residues. V was pared by 4 bases and J by 2 bases, with 9 bases between. Germline assignment: CDR1 MGHRA and CDR2 YSYEKL. The CDR3 region is CASSPGVTYEQYF. CDR3 DNA: TGCGCCAGCAGCCCAGGGGTCACCTACGAGCAGTACTTC.

The V gene is TRBV29-1, the J gene TRBJ2-5; 9 nucleotides line up with TRBD1. The ends lost 6 bases at V and 5 bases at J; junction bases unmatched: 7. CDR3 length: 13 amino acids. Germline-derived CDR1 and CDR2 are SQVTM and ANQGSEA. The CDR3 loop is CSVTQGAGETQYF. CDR3 sequence (DNA): TGCAGCGTGACACAGGGGGCTGGGGAGACCCAGTACTTC.

The chain employs TRBV3-1 (or the pseudogene TRBV3-2) and TRBJ1-1, with 7 bases identical to TRBD1. CDR1 and CDR2 from the germline V gene are LGHDT and YNNKEL (reference sequence). CDR3 size: 14 residues. V was clipped by 1 base and J by 1 base; unmatched bases: 0. The CDR3 sequence: CASSQGTGNTEAFF. The CDR3 bases are TGTGCCAGCAGCCAAGGGACAGGGAACACTGAAGCTTTCTTT.

The chain is built from TRBV5-1 and TRBJ2-7; TRBD1 might be the D (5 bases). The ends were cut back, 0 bases at V and 3 bases at J, with 10 bases in the middle. The length of the CDR3 is 14 residues. The germline gives CDR1 SGHRS, CDR2 YFSETQ. The CDR3: CASSLVLQGYEQYF. Written as DNA, the CDR3 is TGCGCCAGCAGCTTGGTTCTCCAGGGCTACGAGCAGTACTTC.

This rearrangement joins TRBV29-1 to TRBJ1-1; TRBD1 might be the D (6 bases). This CDR3 is 13 amino acids long. The V gene's germline CDR1 is SQVTM and CDR2 ANQGSEA. Between the trimmed V and J ends, which lost 5 bases and 4 bases, there was a span of 14 bases. CDR3 protein: CSVTTGIGTEAFF. The CDR3, as DNA: TGCAGCGTTACAACAGGGATTGGCACTGAAGCTTTCTTT.

A note on this clone: Other nucleotide sequences from this sample produce the same CDR3. This CDR3 reads CATGQNYGYTF. CDR3 sequence (DNA): TGTGCGACGGGACAGAACTATGGCTACACCTTC. The chain has TRBV19 and TRBJ1-2; 7 nucleotides align to TRBD1. The CDR3 totals 11 residues. The V gene's germline CDR1 is LNHDA and CDR2 SQIVND (reference sequence).

The V gene is TRBV28, the J gene TRBJ2-3, with D maybe TRBD2 (5 bases). The germline CDR1 and CDR2 sequences are MDHEN and SYDVKM. This CDR3 has 13 residues. V lost 5 bases and J lost 9, with 15 bases in between. The CDR3 is CASSPPGSFTQYF. CDR3 in DNA: TGTGCCAGCAGTCCGCCGGGGTCATTCACGCAGTATTTT.

The sample holds many counts of this clone. The chain carries TRBV6-1 and TRBJ2-2; D is perhaps TRBD1 (6 bases). This CDR3 region has 13 residues. Germline CDR1 is MNHNS and CDR2 is SASEGT. The V gene lost 1 base and the J gene lost 8 bases, with 8 bases spanning the gap. In nucleotides, the CDR3 is TGTGCCAGCAGTGAAGGGACAGAAGGGGAGCTGTTTTTT. Amino acids: CASSEGTEGELFF.

Here the CDR3 reads CASSLFSGVETQYF. CDR3 in DNA: TGTGCCAGCAGTTTATTTTCAGGGGTGGAGACCCAGTACTTC. The V gene is TRBV28, the J gene TRBJ2-5, with D tentatively TRBD1 (6 bases). Germline loops: CDR1 MDHEN, CDR2 SYDVKM. The CDR3 consists of 14 residues. Trimming removed 1 base from V and 5 bases from J, with 11 bases in between.

The rearrangement uses TRBV10-3 and TRBJ2-7; D gene unclear. The ends were cut back, 0 bases at V and 4 bases at J, with 4 bases in the middle. Germline loops: CDR1 ENHRY, CDR2 SYGVKD. The CDR3 loop spans 12 amino acids. The chain's CDR3 is CAISESQYEQYF. The CDR3 nucleotides are TGTGCCATCAGTGAGTCGCAGTACGAGCAGTACTTC.

The gene calls are TRBV18 and TRBJ2-4; D ambiguous. Germline V CDR1 and CDR2: KGHSH, LQKENI. V was cut by 1 base and J by 0 bases, with 13 bases left in between. CDR3 length equals 17 residues. CDR3 coding DNA: TGTGCCAGCTCACCACAGCGCGGTCCCCTAGCCAAAAACATTCAGTACTTC. It yields the protein CASSPQRGPLAKNIQYF.

The chain employs TRBV28 and TRBJ1-5; 7 nucleotides match TRBD1. Germline lookup yields CDR1 MDHEN and CDR2 SYDVKM. The CDR3 covers 15 residues. The V gene end was trimmed by 2 bases and the J gene end by 2 bases; junction bases not matched to a gene: 3. CDR3 sequence reads: CASSLQGDGNQPQHF. The CDR3 DNA reads TGTGCCAGCAGTTTACAGGGGGATGGCAATCAGCCCCAGCATTTT.

The chain has TRBV15 and TRBJ2-7, with 7 bases fitting TRBD1. The germline gives CDR1 LNHNV, CDR2 YYDKDF (reference sequence). CDR3 length: 15 residues. Unmatched junction bases numbered 6, after V lost 0 bases and J lost 4 bases. CDR3 residues: CATSREPGQSYEQYF. The CDR3, as DNA: TGTGCCACCAGCAGAGAGCCGGGACAGAGTTACGAGCAGTACTTC.